This T cell receptor beta chain was documented in a study of human CD8 memory T cell subsets (dated by TCRdb to 2018 to 2021). Context from the whole study: TCRbeta repertoires of stem-like (TSTEM), progenitor exhausted-like (TPEX) and effector memory CD8+ T cell subsets were compared to assess their clonal relationships. Roughly 6 donors each provided TSTEM, TPEX and effector memory subsets, from which TCRbeta repertoires were obtained. General study outcomes and caveats: TSTEM and TPEX subsets showed similarly high normalized Shannon-Wiener diversity, whereas effector memory subsets were comparatively less diverse. Only TCRbeta chains were sequenced, and repertoire comparisons were based on six donors, with testing performed by paired t-tests and Bonferroni correction. Both stem-like subsets shared clonotypes with effector memory cells, but TSTEM and TPEX repertoires overlapped minimally, suggesting distinct antigen spectra. Based on Chao1 estimates, TSTEM subsets appeared to have greater repertoire diversity than TPEX subsets, which may reflect a broader range of specificities.

Counted from cysteine to phenylalanine, this CDR3 has 17 amino acids. The DNA is unrecorded. Via the germline V gene, CDR1 is KGHDR and CDR2 SFDVKD. Density gradient separation was used to isolate peripheral blood mononuclear cells from buffy coats of healthy donors. Negative magnetic separation using EasySep or MojoSort CD8+ T cell isolation kits was how the study enriched total CD8+ T cells. An RNeasy Mini Kit was used to extract total RNA from duplicate vials of around 150,000 sorted CD8+ T cells per subset. PBMCs were used either fresh or after cryopreservation in fetal bovine serum containing around 10% DMSO. CD8+ T cell subsets were sorted to purity by fluorescence-activated cell sorting on a FACSAria III. A Human TCR Profiling Kit was used to prepare UMI-labeled 5' RACE TCRbeta libraries. Every TCRbeta library was prepared in parallel with an identical number of PCR cycles. The paper's processing steps were these. Each TCRbeta library contained between about 2,900 and 20,000 functional CDR3beta clonotypes. MIGEC 1.2.9 was used for UMI extraction and consensus assembly, with a minimum of three reads required per UMI. MiXCR 3.0.3 was used to extract the in-frame CDR3beta repertoires. Each sample was downsampled to 42,000 randomly selected UMIs before diversity metrics were computed in VDJtools 1.2.1. For the top 3,000 clones of each sample pair, the repertoire overlap metrics D, R and F2 were calculated in VDJtools. TCRdb reprocessed the reads; each CDR3 protein sequence makes one entry, and DNA is unavailable. V and J calls and clone size were set by TCRdb, not the authors. The table kept for this sample lists 9,500 to 12,000 distinct CDR3 sequences. The ten largest clones capture under 10% of the sample.

Remarks on this clonotype: The specificity of this receptor is unknown.

This sequence originates from a human donor in good health. The specimen sequenced was CD8+ T cells from PBMCs. The V and J genes are TRBV24-1 and TRBJ2-3; TCRdb designates TRBD1, a call that cannot be tested without DNA. The CDR3 in this case is CATSEQGLDSYVDTQYF.